The clone carrying this TCR beta chain occurred a few times. This entry is derived from a study of regulatory T cells in long-lasting Graves disease. Library construction for TCR beta used iRepertoire HTBI primers and Arm-PCR of CDR3 regions. In TCRdb, the multiplex PCR reads were re-called with MiXCR into one record per CDR3 protein. The data show 420,000 or so distinct CDR3 sequences, with roughly 15% seen just once and 20% to 25% held by the top ten. V lost 3 bases, J lost 1 base, and 21 bases lay in between. This CDR3 region has 18 residues. Germline loops: CDR1 MDHEN, CDR2 SYDVKM. Specified time point: newly diagnosed GD, antithyroid drugs for less than 3 months. There was RNA extracted from PBMCs, and the TCR library was made from it. Staff drew around 10 milliliters of peripheral blood into EDTA tubes. The same data also contributed to another study, on T cells in Graves' hyperthyroidism and ophthalmopathy.

This TCR derives from a woman younger than 30 with Graves disease. Material: peripheral blood mononuclear cells (PBMCs), obtained at new diagnosis, from a patient treated with antithyroid drugs. The chain joins TRBV28 to TRBJ2-5; unclear D gene. The CDR3 DNA follows: TGTGCCAGCAGTTTCCCCGAGGTCGGTAGTCAGATCCAAGAGACCCAGTACTTC. Translating it yields CASSFPEVGSQIQETQYF.